A single sample is the source of the 19 T cell receptor beta chains below, sequenced in a study of T cell clones after liver transplantation. Some clones are missing from TCRdb's copy, which holds only in-frame ones; the method was immunoSEQ multiplex PCR. Of tens of thousands of clones detected, approximately 87% appear once; the ten largest clones hold 2.5% to 3.5%. This specimen was CD4+ T cells from blood, taken at the 22-month timepoint. The receptors were sampled from a human patient who received a liver transplant. These T cells may partly come from the graft donor.

CDR3: CASSTEGLPSTDTQYF. CDR3 nucleotide sequence: TGCGCCAGCAGTACTGAGGGGCTACCAAGCACAGATACGCAGTATTTT. The chain links TRBV5-1 to TRBJ2-3; perhaps D is TRBD1 or TRBD2 (5 bases each). The CDR3 extends over 16 amino acids. Germline CDR1 reads SGHRS; CDR2 reads YFSETQ. V was cut by 5 bases and J by 0 bases, with 16 bases left in between.

This clone was observed a handful of times. The V gene is TRBV29-1, the J gene TRBJ2-7; TRBD2 agrees at 7 bases. The CDR3 is made up of 15 amino acids. J was trimmed by 6 bases and V by 7 bases; bases with no gene match: 18. Germline lookup yields CDR1 SQVTM and CDR2 ANQGSEA. The chain's CDR3 is CSASGRGSGSVEQYF. The DNA for the CDR3 is TGCAGCGCCTCAGGTCGCGGGAGTGGGTCCGTCGAGCAGTACTTC.

This clone was found once. This chain joins TRBV5-1 and TRBJ1-5; D might be TRBD1 (5 bases). CDR1 is SGHRS, CDR2 YFSETQ, per germline. The CDR3 loop spans 15 amino acids. V lost 3 bases to trimming and J lost 7 bases, with 17 bases between them. CDR3 sequence reads: CASSWDGAGGQPQHF. The CDR3 bases are TGCGCCAGCAGCTGGGACGGGGCCGGAGGACAGCCCCAGCATTTT.

The chain joins TRBV27 to TRBJ1-2; D is unresolved. From germline, CDR1 is MNHEY and CDR2 SMNVEV (reference sequence). Between the trimmed V and J ends, which lost 7 bases and 5 bases, there was a span of 14 bases. This CDR3 has 13 residues. The CDR3 region is CASKNTGTYGYTF. In DNA, the CDR3 is TGTGCCAGCAAAAACACGGGAACTTATGGCTACACCTTC.

The chain employs TRBV7-9 and TRBJ2-3; D gene uncertain. With 5 bases removed from V and 6 bases from J, the gap between germline ends came to 12 bases. There are 13 residues in the CDR3. The germline gives CDR1 SEHNR, CDR2 FQNEAQ (reference sequence). The CDR3 sequence is CASSDPPLDTQYF. DNA of the CDR3: TGTGCCAGCAGCGACCCTCCGTTGGATACGCAGTATTTT.

This chain links TRBV15 with TRBJ2-3; no clear D gene. Trimming pared 5 bases from V and 4 bases from J, leaving 7 bases between. Germline-derived CDR1 and CDR2 are LNHNV and YYDKDF (reference sequence). CDR3 length: 12 residues. CDR3 DNA: TGTGCCACCAGCTCTGGGGCAGATACGCAGTATTTT. It codes for CATSSGADTQYF.

The chain combines TRBV6-5 with TRBJ2-1; the D is unclear. The CDR3 sequence is 11 residues long. The V end was cut by 5 bases, the J end by 14 bases, with 13 bases between. Germline V lookup: CDR1 MNHEY, CDR2 SVGAGI. CDR3 residues: CASSGSNREFF. CDR3 coding DNA: TGTGCCAGCAGTGGGTCAAACCGAGAGTTCTTC.

The gene calls are TRBV5-6 and TRBJ1-5; D gene uncertain. Trimming cost V 5 bases and J 2 bases, with 11 bases left between them. CDR3 size: 14 residues. The germline V gene encodes CDR1 SGHDT and CDR2 YYEEEE. The CDR3 DNA reads as TGTGCCAGCAGTATTGGTATTGGCAATCAGCCCCAGCATTTT. Its translation: CASSIGIGNQPQHF.

This clone was detected once. The chain links TRBV5-1 to TRBJ1-2; D is perhaps TRBD1 (5 bases). Trimming stripped 0 bases from V and 2 bases from J, with 8 bases between. The CDR3 loop spans 14 amino acids. CDR1 and CDR2 from the germline V gene are SGHRS and YFSETQ. The CDR3 DNA reads TGCGCCAGCAGCTTGGTGGAGGGGAACTATGGCTACACCTTC. Translation gives CASSLVEGNYGYTF.

This clone appeared a single time. The chain combines TRBV5-1 with TRBJ2-6; D is unclear. This CDR3 is 15 amino acids long. Trimming took off 3 bases at V and 9 bases at J, with 16 bases between the two ends. From germline, CDR1 is SGHRS and CDR2 YFSETQ. The CDR3 region is CASSSDTVWDNVLTF. The CDR3 region has the DNA TGCGCCAGCAGCTCCGACACGGTCTGGGACAACGTCCTGACTTTC.

This rearrangement joins TRBV11-2 to TRBJ1-3; D not certain. The CDR3 is made up of 16 amino acids. Germline CDR1 and CDR2: SGHAT and FQNNGV. V was shortened by 5 bases and J by 2 bases, with 16 bases between the two germline ends. In nucleotides, the CDR3 is TGTGCCAGCAGCCCCACCGTAAGGGCAGCTGGAAACACCATATATTTT. It codes for CASSPTVRAAGNTIYF.

J is TRBJ2-5 and V is TRBV6-1; 7 bases align to TRBD1. Germline-derived CDR1 and CDR2 are MNHNS and SASEGT. V was pared by 4 bases and J by 3 bases, with 5 bases of the junction left unmatched. The CDR3 loop spans 14 amino acids. The CDR3 nucleotides are TGTGCCAGCAGTGCCCCAGGGGGAGAAGAGACCCAGTACTTC. Residues: CASSAPGGEETQYF.

This chain links TRBV5-6 with TRBJ1-4; D is undetermined. Trimming took 1 base from V and 6 from J, leaving 19 bases between them. This CDR3 comprises 17 residues. Germline values: CDR1 SGHDT, CDR2 YYEEEE. CDR3 protein: CASSLFRYLGMDEKLFF. The CDR3, as DNA: TGTGCCAGCAGCTTGTTTCGCTATCTGGGGATGGATGAAAAACTGTTTTTT.

This sequence joins TRBV2 and TRBJ1-3; 7 bases are shared with TRBD1. Trimming took 1 base from V and 3 from J; bases not matched to a gene: 12. This CDR3 spans 18 amino acids. The germline gives CDR1 SNHLY, CDR2 FYNNEI. CDR3 nucleotides: TGTGCCAGCAGTGAAGGAGGGATGAGGGGGCGAGGTGGAAACACCATATATTTT. Translating gives CASSEGGMRGRGGNTIYF.

The chain couples TRBV6-6 to TRBJ1-1, with D hard to call. V dropped 9 bases and J dropped 0 bases, with 8 bases sitting between them. CDR3 length equals 12 residues. Germline CDR1 and CDR2: MNHNY and SVGAGI (reference sequence). CDR3 residues: CASHRLNTEAFF. DNA for the CDR3: TGTGCCAGTCATAGATTGAACACTGAAGCTTTCTTT.

The chain employs TRBV4-3 and TRBJ2-7; D possibly corresponds to TRBD2 (6 bases). V lost 3 bases, J lost 0 bases, and 9 bases lay in between. CDR3 length: 14 residues. Germline V gene data show CDR1 as LGHNA and CDR2 as YSLEER. CDR3 region: CASSQLLASYEQYF. CDR3 nucleotide sequence: TGCGCCAGCAGCCAGCTACTAGCCTCCTACGAGCAGTACTTC.

J is TRBJ2-3 and V is TRBV7-3; D is ambiguous. V was trimmed by 2 bases and J by 2 bases, leaving 8 bases between them. From germline, CDR1 is SGHTA and CDR2 FQGTGA. The CDR3 is made up of 14 amino acids. In DNA form, the CDR3 reads TGTGCCAGCAGCTTAGGTCCTCCCACAGATACGCAGTATTTT. Protein sequence: CASSLGPPTDTQYF.

This sequence joins TRBV29-1 and TRBJ2-5; D may match TRBD1 or TRBD2 (5 bases each). The CDR3 spans 16 residues. V lost 3 bases, J lost 0 bases, and 17 bases lay in between. Germline lookup yields CDR1 SQVTM and CDR2 ANQGSEA. DNA for the CDR3: TGCAGCGTTGAGTTGGGGGTGAGCAGGGACCAAGAGACCCAGTACTTC. As protein: CSVELGVSRDQETQYF.

The chain uses TRBV9 and TRBJ2-1, with 10 bases fitting TRBD2. Germline CDR1 and CDR2: SGDLS and YYNGEE. The junction had 18 bases not matched to a gene; V was cut back by 3 bases and J by 9 bases. This CDR3 region has 18 residues. The CDR3 DNA follows: TGTGCCAGCAGCGGCCCATTTAGGTCGAGCGGGAGGGCCACTGAGCAGTTCTTC. It codes for CASSGPFRSSGRATEQFF.